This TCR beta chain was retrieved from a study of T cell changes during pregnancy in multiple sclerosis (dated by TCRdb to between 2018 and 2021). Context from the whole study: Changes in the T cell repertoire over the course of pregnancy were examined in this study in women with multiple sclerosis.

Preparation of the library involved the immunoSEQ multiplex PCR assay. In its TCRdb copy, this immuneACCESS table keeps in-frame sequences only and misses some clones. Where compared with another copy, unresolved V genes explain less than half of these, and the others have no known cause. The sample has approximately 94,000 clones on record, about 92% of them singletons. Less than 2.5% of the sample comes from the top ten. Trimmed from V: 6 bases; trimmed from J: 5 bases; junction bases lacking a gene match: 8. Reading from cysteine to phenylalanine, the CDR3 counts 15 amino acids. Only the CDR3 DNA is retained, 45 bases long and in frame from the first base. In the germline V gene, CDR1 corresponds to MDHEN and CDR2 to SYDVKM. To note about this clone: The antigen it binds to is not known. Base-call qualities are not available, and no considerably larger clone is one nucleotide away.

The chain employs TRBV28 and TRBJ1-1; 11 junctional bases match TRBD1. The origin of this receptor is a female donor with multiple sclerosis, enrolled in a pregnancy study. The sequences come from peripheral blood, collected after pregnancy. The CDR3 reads CASSNRTGGRTEAFF. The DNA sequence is TGTGCCAGCAGCAACCGGACAGGGGGCCGTACTGAAGCTTTCTTT.